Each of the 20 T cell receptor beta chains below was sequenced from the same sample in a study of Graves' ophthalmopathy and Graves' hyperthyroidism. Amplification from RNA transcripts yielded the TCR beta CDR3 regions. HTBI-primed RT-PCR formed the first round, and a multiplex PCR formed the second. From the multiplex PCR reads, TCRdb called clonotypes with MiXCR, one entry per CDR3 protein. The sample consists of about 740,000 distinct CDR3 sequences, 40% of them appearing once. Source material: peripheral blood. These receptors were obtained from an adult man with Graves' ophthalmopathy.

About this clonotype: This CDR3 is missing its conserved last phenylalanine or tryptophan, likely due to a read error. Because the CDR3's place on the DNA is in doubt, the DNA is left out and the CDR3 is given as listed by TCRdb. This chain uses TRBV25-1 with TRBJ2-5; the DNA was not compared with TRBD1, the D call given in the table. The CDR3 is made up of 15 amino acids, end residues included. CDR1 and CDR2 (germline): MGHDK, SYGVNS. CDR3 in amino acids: CASRETGNYGYTFGS.

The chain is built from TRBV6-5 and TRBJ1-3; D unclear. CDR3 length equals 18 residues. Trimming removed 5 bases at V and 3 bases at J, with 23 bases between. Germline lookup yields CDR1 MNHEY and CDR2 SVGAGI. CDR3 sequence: CASSKRQPGISGGNTIYF. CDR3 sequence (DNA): TGTGCCAGCAGTAAACGCCAACCGGGGATATCGGGTGGAAACACCATATATTTT.

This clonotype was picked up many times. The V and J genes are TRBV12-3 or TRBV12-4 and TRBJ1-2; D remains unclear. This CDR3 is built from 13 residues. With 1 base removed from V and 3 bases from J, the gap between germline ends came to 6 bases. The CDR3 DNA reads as TGTGCCAGCAGTTTAGGGGTCCACTATGGCTACACCTTC. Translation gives CASSLGVHYGYTF.

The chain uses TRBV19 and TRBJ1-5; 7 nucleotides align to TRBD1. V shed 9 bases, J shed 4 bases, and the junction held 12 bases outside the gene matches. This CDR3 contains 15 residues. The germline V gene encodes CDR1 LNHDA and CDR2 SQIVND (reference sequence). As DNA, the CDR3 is TGTGCCAGCGTTTCATCCGGGACAGCGAATCAGCCCCAGCATTTT. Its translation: CASVSSGTANQPQHF.

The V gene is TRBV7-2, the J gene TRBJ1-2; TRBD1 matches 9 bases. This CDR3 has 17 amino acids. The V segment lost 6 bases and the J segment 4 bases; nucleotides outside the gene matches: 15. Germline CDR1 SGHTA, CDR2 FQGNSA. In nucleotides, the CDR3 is TGTGCCAGCAGTCCTAAAGCCGGGACAGGGATTTCCTATGGCTACACCTTC. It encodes CASSPKAGTGISYGYTF.

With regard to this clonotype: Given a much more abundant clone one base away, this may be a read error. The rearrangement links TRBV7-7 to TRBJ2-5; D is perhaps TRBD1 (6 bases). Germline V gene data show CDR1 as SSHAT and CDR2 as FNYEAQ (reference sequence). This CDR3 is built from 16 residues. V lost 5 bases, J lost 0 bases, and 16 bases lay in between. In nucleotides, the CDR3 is TGTGCCAGCAGCCGCCGAAAGTACAGGGACCAAGAGACCCAGTACTTC. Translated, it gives CASSRRKYRDQETQYF.

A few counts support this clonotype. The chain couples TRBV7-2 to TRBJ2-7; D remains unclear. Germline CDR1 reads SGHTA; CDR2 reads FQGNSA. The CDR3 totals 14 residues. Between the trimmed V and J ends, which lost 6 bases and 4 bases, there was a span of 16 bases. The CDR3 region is CASSPPLGQYEQYF. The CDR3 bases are TGTGCCAGCAGTCCCCCCCTCGGGCAGTACGAGCAGTACTTC.

The CDR3 coding sequence is TGCAGTGCGACCGACTGGGGGAGATCGGACGAGCAGTACTTC. This codes for CSATDWGRSDEQYF. The rearrangement links TRBV20-1 to TRBJ2-7; D is perhaps TRBD1 or TRBD2 (5 bases each). Trimming removed 6 bases at V and 5 bases at J, with 20 bases between. The CDR3 spans 14 residues. Germline loops: CDR1 DFQATT, CDR2 SNEGSKA (reference sequence).

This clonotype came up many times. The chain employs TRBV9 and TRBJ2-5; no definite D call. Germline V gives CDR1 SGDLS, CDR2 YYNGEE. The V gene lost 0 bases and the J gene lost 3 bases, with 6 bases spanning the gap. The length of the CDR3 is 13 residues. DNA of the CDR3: TGTGCCAGCAGCGTAGGTTCGGAAGAGACCCAGTACTTC. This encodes CASSVGSEETQYF.

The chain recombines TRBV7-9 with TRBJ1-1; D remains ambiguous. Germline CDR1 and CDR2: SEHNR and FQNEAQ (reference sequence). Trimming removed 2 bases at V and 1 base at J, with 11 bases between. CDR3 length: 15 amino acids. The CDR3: CASSLPPGGNTEAFF. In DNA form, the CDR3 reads TGTGCCAGCAGCTTACCCCCGGGTGGGAACACTGAAGCTTTCTTT.

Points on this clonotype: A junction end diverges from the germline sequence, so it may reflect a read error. The CDR3 protein is CVISESERAQHF. Here the CDR3 DNA reads TGTGTCATCAGTGAGTCCGAACGGGCCCAGCATTTT. The chain uses TRBV10-3 and TRBJ1-5, with unresolved D. This CDR3 region has 12 residues. Germline CDR1 reads ENHRY; CDR2 reads SYGVKD.

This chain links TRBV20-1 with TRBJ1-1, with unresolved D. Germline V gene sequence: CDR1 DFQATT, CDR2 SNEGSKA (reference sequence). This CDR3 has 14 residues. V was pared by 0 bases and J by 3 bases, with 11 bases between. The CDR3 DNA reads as TGCAGTGCTAGAGAGCTCACCCAAGACACTGAAGCTTTCTTT. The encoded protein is CSARELTQDTEAFF.

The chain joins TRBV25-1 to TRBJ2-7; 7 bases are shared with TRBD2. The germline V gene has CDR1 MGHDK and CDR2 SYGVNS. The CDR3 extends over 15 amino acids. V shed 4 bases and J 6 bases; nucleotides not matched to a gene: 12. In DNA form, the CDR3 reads TGTGCCAGCAGTGCTCCGTCGGGGGGATGGGGCGAGCAGTACTTC. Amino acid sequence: CASSAPSGGWGEQYF.

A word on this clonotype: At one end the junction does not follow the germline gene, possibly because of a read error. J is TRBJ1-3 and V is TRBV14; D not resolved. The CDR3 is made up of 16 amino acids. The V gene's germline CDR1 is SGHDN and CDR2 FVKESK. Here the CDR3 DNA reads TGTGCCAGCAGTGCCAGACCGCCTTACTCTGGAAACACCATACATTTT. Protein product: CASSARPPYSGNTIHF. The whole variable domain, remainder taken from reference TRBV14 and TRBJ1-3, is EAGVTQFPSHSVIEKGQTVTLRCDPISGHDNLYWYRRVMGKEIKFLLHFVKESKQDESGMPNNRFLAERTGGTYSTLKVQPAELEDSGVYFCASSARPPYSGNTIHFGEGSWLTVV.

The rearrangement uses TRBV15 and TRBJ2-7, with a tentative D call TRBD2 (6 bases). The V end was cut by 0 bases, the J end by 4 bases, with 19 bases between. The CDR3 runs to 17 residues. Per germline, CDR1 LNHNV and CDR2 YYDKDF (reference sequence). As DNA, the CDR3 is TGTGCCACCAGCAGAGATCGGGGGAGTGGGGTCCCTTACGAGCAGTACTTC. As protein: CATSRDRGSGVPYEQYF.

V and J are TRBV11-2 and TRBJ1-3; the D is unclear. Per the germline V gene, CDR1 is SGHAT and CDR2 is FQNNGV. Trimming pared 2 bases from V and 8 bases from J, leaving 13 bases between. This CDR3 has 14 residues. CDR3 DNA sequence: TGTGCCAGCAGCTTATCTGGGAGCGGGGACACCATATATTTT. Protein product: CASSLSGSGDTIYF. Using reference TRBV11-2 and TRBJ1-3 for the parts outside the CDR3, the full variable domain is EAGVAQSPRYKIIEKRQSVAFWCNPISGHATLYWYQQILGQGPKLLIQFQNNGVVDDSQLPKDRFSAERLKGVDSTLKIQPAKLEDSAVYLCASSLSGSGDTIYFGEGSWLTVV.

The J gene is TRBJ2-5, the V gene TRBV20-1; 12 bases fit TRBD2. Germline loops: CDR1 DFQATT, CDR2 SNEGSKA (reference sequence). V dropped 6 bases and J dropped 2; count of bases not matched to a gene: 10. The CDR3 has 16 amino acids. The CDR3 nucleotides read TGCAGTGCCCCCCCTCGGCTAGCGGGGGGGCAAGAGACCCAGTACTTC. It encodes CSAPPRLAGGQETQYF.

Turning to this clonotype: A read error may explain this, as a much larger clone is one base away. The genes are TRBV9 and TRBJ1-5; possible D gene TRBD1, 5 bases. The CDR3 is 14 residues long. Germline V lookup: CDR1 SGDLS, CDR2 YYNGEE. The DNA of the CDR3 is TGTGCCATCAGCGACCGGGACGGAAATCAGCCCCAGCATTTT. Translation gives CAISDRDGNQPQHF.

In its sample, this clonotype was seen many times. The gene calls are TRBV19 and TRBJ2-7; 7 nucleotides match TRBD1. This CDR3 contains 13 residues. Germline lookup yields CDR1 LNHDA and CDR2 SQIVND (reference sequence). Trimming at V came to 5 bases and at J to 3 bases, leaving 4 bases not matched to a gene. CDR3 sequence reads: CASSPRDSYEQYF. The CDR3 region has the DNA TGTGCCAGTAGTCCCCGGGACAGCTACGAGCAGTACTTC.

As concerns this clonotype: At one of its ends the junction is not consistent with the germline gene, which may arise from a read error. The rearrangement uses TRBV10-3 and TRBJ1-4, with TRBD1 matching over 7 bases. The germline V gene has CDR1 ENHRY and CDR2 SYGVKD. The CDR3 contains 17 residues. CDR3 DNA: TGTGCCAGCAGTCCCCGACAGGGATCGAGAACTAATGAAAAACTGTTTTTT. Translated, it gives CASSPRQGSRTNEKLFF.